This TCR beta chain was found in a study of human T cells and chemical hapten exposure (dated by TCRdb to the early 2020s). The study in broad terms: For sensitization, 2% DPC in acetone was applied to a roughly 2 cm by roughly 2 cm area of upper inner arm skin. Patch testing on the upper back used Finn chambers containing 0.01% DPC, with scoring done after 6 days according to International Contact Dermatitis Research Group standards. Blood for TCR sequencing was provided by twenty-nine alopecia patients at one to four time points (pre-sensitization, 2, 6 and 24 weeks). Peripheral blood TCR repertoire changes were tracked in vivo in alopecia patients during primary and secondary sensitization to the hapten diphenylcyclopropenone (DPC). The libraries were sequenced as a pool, and the TCR yield per sample differed mostly because of small variations in library volumes within the pool. Throughout the study period of 20 to 25 weeks, patients also received therapeutic DPC doses to the scalp every week. Patient blood was sampled pre-sensitization (week 0) and at 2, 6 and about 24 weeks after DPC sensitization. Most of the patients in the cohort were female, and the cohort covered alopecia areata with under or over 50% scalp involvement, alopecia totalis and alopecia universalis.

In the paper's terms, the time point label means: patch test 3, about 24 weeks after DPC sensitization. In light of the paper, this sample's treatment or condition label describes: therapeutic diphenylcyclopropenone sensitization with weekly scalp DPC. Blood at each patch-test visit was drawn before the patch test was applied. To be eligible, patients had to be aged 18 to 70, diagnosed with alopecia and judged suitable for DPC therapy, while pregnant patients were excluded. Total RNA was extracted from unfractionated whole blood collected in Tempus Blood RNA tubes. Concerning this clonotype itself: It has no known antigen specificity. One base away there is no much larger clone; base qualities are not given.

The method behind the library was RACE. The sample was run on a NextSeq 500. During library preparation, unique molecular identifiers were attached to individual cDNA molecules so that TCRs could be counted quantitatively and reproducibly. From each blood RNA sample, both TCR alpha and TCR beta chains were sequenced. Per the source publication's procedure: A median of roughly 98,000 TCRs per sample was observed, with a range of 23,224 to 690,600. The Decombinator software suite was used to annotate the V, J and CDR3 of the TCR reads. To make PS versus PT1 abundance plots, every sample was subsampled to the same number of TCRs (28,000). TCRs were defined as expanded if absent before sensitization and observed at least eight times at the 2-week time point. The raw public reads went through TCRdb reprocessing: fastp at Q25, MiXCR clone calling, in-frame beta chains kept. Under each unique CDR3 protein, matching rows form one entry showing the most common genes and DNA. TCRdb's processing, not the study's, gives the V and J calls here. This sample gives some 89,000 distinct CDR3 sequences in total; 25% to 30% of them show up just once. The ten largest clones take up about 9.4% of the sample.

The cysteine opens and the phenylalanine closes a CDR3 of 15 amino acids. The CDR3 DNA has 45 bases and is translated from base 1. CDR1 and CDR2 were assigned from the germline V gene (reference sequence) as SEHNR and FQNEAQ. V is clipped by 1 base and J by 9 bases, and the sequence between their germline boundaries is 16 bases long. Points the paper makes about the study in general: DPC sensitization did not change how many TCRs were above 1 in 1000 frequency, and no evidence was found of alterations in global repertoire structure. Repeated subsampling changed both the strength of the expansion versus patch-test correlation and the threshold at which the correlation became significant. Patch test score was positively correlated with the number of PT1 expanded TCRs, with significance at thresholds 8, 16 and 32 but not at 4. All patients had alopecia, a presumed autoimmune disease, so their immune response might differ from that of healthy individuals. Significantly more large CDR3 similarity clusters were formed by expanded TCRs than by pre-sensitization or healthy control sets, consistent with antigen-driven responses.

The V and J genes are TRBV7-9 and TRBJ2-1, with no D gene named confidently. Specimen: whole blood, collected in connection with sensitization to the hapten diphenylcyclopropenone (DPC). The sequence derives from a middle-aged man with alopecia areata. Some clones in this sample may be carry-over from other donors' samples. The CDR3 sequence is CASSLVEGLVVEQFF. The DNA sequence is given as TGTGCCAGCAGCTTAGTGGAAGGGTTGGTAGTTGAGCAGTTCTTC.